The clone carrying this T cell receptor beta chain was observed a handful of times. Its antigen is unknown. These data originate in a study of T-cell memory formation after mild COVID-19. Points from the study as a whole: Balance between CD4 and CD8 was seen in clones contracting day 15 to 85, and a CD4+ lean was seen in later expanders.

With V trimmed by 11 bases and J by 6 bases, 7 bases remained unmatched. Per germline, CDR1 SEHNR and CDR2 FQNEAQ (reference sequence). The length of the CDR3 is 14 residues. Each CDR3 protein gets one entry after TCRdb re-called the 5' RACE reads with MiXCR. This table holds some 320,000 distinct CDR3 sequences, roughly 13% found once. This TCR came from a man younger than 35 who had mild COVID-19 (a few samples of this study predate the infection). Cell type and time point are not known. The sample was PBMCs or a T cell subset sorted from them (not recorded which). The J gene is TRBJ2-3, the V gene TRBV7-9; 14 bases fit TRBD2. CDR3 region: CAPGLAGGLDTQYF. The CDR3 nucleotides read TGTGCCCCTGGACTAGCGGGGGGCTTGGATACGCAGTATTTT.